Each of the 8 T cell receptor beta chains below was sequenced from the same sample in a study of OX40 agonist ivuxolimab in advanced cancers. Assay: immunoSEQ multiplex PCR; the TCRdb copy retains only in-frame clones and omits some. In the table there are about 93,000 clones, roughly nine tenths of which are singletons. The sequencing used CD4+ or CD8+ T cells sorted from blood, collected in a trial of the OX40 agonist ivuxolimab. The source is an adult with an advanced solid tumor such as melanoma, head and neck, liver or kidney cancer.

V gene TRBV7-2 combines with J gene TRBJ2-2; TRBD1 matches 7 bases. Germline-derived CDR1 and CDR2 are SGHTA and FQGNSA. This CDR3 has 15 amino acids. The V gene end was trimmed by 5 bases and the J gene end by 2 bases; junction bases not matched to a gene: 5. The CDR3 DNA reads TGTGCCAGCAGCCCCCAAGGGGGCAACACCGGGGAGCTGTTTTTT. Its protein product is CASSPQGGNTGELFF.

V and J are TRBV27 and TRBJ1-4; a weak D match, TRBD1 (5 bases). Trimming removed 6 bases from V and 5 bases from J, with 13 bases in between. CDR3 length equals 14 residues. From germline, CDR1 is MNHEY and CDR2 SMNVEV (reference sequence). CDR3 DNA: TGTGCCAGCAGCCCGACAGTACTGAATGAAAAACTGTTTTTT. It yields the protein CASSPTVLNEKLFF.

The J gene is TRBJ1-1, the V gene TRBV14; D is unresolved. The CDR3 length is 16 residues. Germline loops: CDR1 SGHDN, CDR2 FVKESK. Trimming removed 4 bases at V and 3 bases at J, with 18 bases between. In DNA, the CDR3 is TGTGCCAGCAGCCGGTTCCTACAGAATTACCACACTGAAGCTTTCTTT. It translates to CASSRFLQNYHTEAFF.

The chain joins TRBV11-2 to TRBJ1-1; 8 nucleotides match TRBD1. The CDR3 contains 13 residues. V shed 0 bases, J shed 10 bases, and the junction held 4 bases outside the gene matches. In germline, CDR1 is SGHAT, CDR2 FQNNGV. The CDR3 region is CASSLDRGPRAFF. Written as DNA, the CDR3 is TGTGCCAGCAGCTTAGACAGGGGGCCAAGAGCTTTCTTT.

This chain links TRBV19 with TRBJ2-7; D is unresolved. Per germline, CDR1 LNHDA and CDR2 SQIVND (reference sequence). The CDR3 totals 13 residues. With 5 bases removed from V and 1 base from J, the gap between germline ends came to 9 bases. The CDR3 region has the DNA TGTGCCAGTAGTTTGGAGCTTTCCTACGAGCAGTACTTC. Translated, it gives CASSLELSYEQYF.

The chain couples TRBV27 to TRBJ1-4, with TRBD1 matching over 8 bases. CDR1 is MNHEY and CDR2 is SMNVEV in the germline V gene (reference sequence). The CDR3 is 14 amino acids. V shed 6 bases, J shed 5 bases, and the junction held 5 bases outside the gene matches. DNA for the CDR3: TGTGCCAGCAGCCCGACAGGGGCGAATGAAAAACTGTTTTTT. It encodes CASSPTGANEKLFF. Filled out from reference TRBV27 and TRBJ1-4, the complete variable domain reads EAQVTQNPRYLITVTGKKLTVTCSQNMNHEYMSWYRQDPGLGLRQIYYSMNVEVTDKGDVPEGYKVSRKEKRNFPLILESPSPNQTSLYFCASSPTGANEKLFFGSGTQLSVL.

V is TRBV7-9 and J is TRBJ1-2; TRBD1 might be the D (6 bases). CDR1 is SEHNR and CDR2 is FQNEAQ in the germline V gene (reference sequence). The CDR3 totals 16 residues. V lost 4 bases and J 5 bases, leaving 20 bases between the germline ends. The DNA for the CDR3 is TGTGCCAGCAGCTATACAGGGCGTCGGGTCGGGTATGGCTACACCTTC. Amino acids: CASSYTGRRVGYGYTF.

V gene TRBV7-2 combines with J gene TRBJ1-5; no reliable D call. Between the trimmed V and J ends, which lost 4 bases and 7 bases, there was a span of 14 bases. This CDR3 comprises 14 residues. CDR1 and CDR2 (germline): SGHTA, FQGNSA. CDR3 loop: CASSSIVGSQPQHF. Written as DNA, the CDR3 is TGTGCCAGCAGCTCTATAGTGGGCAGCCAGCCCCAGCATTTT.